One and the same sample provided the 14 T cell receptor beta chains below, sequenced in a study of blood T cell repertoires in COVID-19. Assay: immunoSEQ multiplex PCR; the TCRdb copy retains only in-frame clones and omits some. This sample has over 300,000 clones, with roughly nine tenths found just once. The sample consisted of PBMCs or T cells enriched from blood (not recorded which). Receptors originate from a woman in her thirties who had recovered from COVID-19.

This chain links TRBV6-4 with TRBJ1-2; no reliable D call. V shed 0 bases and J shed 8 bases, with 13 bases lying between them. CDR1 is MRHNA and CDR2 is SNTAGT in the germline V gene. This CDR3 is built from 14 residues. This CDR3 is CASSDSRRRKGYTF. As DNA, the CDR3 is TGTGCCAGCAGTGACTCGAGGAGACGAAAGGGCTACACCTTC.

The J gene is TRBJ2-1, the V gene TRBV2, with 8 bases matching TRBD2. The germline V gene encodes CDR1 SNHLY and CDR2 FYNNEI. The junction had 7 bases not matched to a gene; V was cut back by 6 bases and J by 3 bases. This CDR3 has 15 amino acids. The CDR3 nucleotides are TGTGCCAGCAGCGGTCGCGGGGGGATCTACAATGAGCAGTTCTTC. This gives the protein CASSGRGGIYNEQFF. Full variable domain (outside the CDR3, taken from reference TRBV2 and TRBJ2-1): EPEVTQTPSHQVTQMGQEVILRCVPISNHLYFYWYRQILGQKVEFLVSFYNNEISEKSEIFDDQFSVERPDGSNFTLKIRSTKLEDSAMYFCASSGRGGIYNEQFFGPGTRLTVL.

The gene calls are TRBV10-3 and TRBJ1-1; TRBD1 matches 7 bases. CDR1 and CDR2 from the germline V gene are ENHRY and SYGVKD. This CDR3 is 15 amino acids long. Trimming at V came to 4 bases and at J to 0 bases, leaving 5 bases not matched to a gene. The CDR3 DNA reads as TGTGCCATCAGTGGAGGACAGGCGCTGAACACTGAAGCTTTCTTT. The encoded protein is CAISGGQALNTEAFF.

J is TRBJ2-3 and V is TRBV19; tentative D call: TRBD2 (8 bases). Per germline, CDR1 LNHDA and CDR2 SQIVND (reference sequence). Trimming left V 5 bases short and J 1 base short, with 16 bases between. CDR3 size: 16 residues. The DNA for the CDR3 is TGTGCCAGTAGTTTTGATAGCGGGACAGGCACAGATACGCAGTATTTT. It codes for CASSFDSGTGTDTQYF.

The chain joins TRBV5-6 to TRBJ2-1, with 13 positions matching TRBD2. J was trimmed by 4 bases and V by 0 bases; bases with no gene match: 4. The CDR3 loop spans 17 amino acids. Germline CDR1 is SGHDT and CDR2 is YYEEEE. CDR3 sequence reads: CASSLVILAGGYNEQFF. CDR3 in DNA: TGTGCCAGCAGCTTGGTAATACTAGCGGGGGGGTACAATGAGCAGTTCTTC.

The chain has TRBV19 and TRBJ2-5; D possibly corresponds to TRBD1 (6 bases). The length of the CDR3 is 13 residues. Germline V gene lookup returns CDR1 LNHDA and CDR2 SQIVND (reference sequence). V lost 5 bases and J 3 bases, leaving 10 bases between the germline ends. The CDR3 spells CASSWQGKETQYF. CDR3 DNA sequence: TGTGCCAGTAGTTGGCAGGGGAAAGAGACCCAGTACTTC.

This sequence joins TRBV5-1 and TRBJ1-1; 7 nucleotides line up with TRBD1. The CDR3 totals 14 residues. CDR1 SGHRS and CDR2 YFSETQ come from the germline V gene. V shed 4 bases, J shed 5 bases, and the junction held 8 bases outside the gene matches. CDR3 DNA: TGCGCCAGCAGCATGGGACAGCTCCTGACTGAAGCTTTCTTT. Translating gives CASSMGQLLTEAFF.

This clone appeared once. The chain uses TRBV4-2 and TRBJ2-7; a possible D gene is TRBD1 (5 bases). The germline V gene encodes CDR1 LGHNA and CDR2 YNFKEQ. The V end lost 3 bases, the J end lost 1 base, and 13 bases lay between the germline ends. The CDR3 has 15 residues. In DNA form, the CDR3 reads TGTGCCAGCAGCCAGGCCCCGGACAAATCCTACGAGCAGTACTTC. Translation gives CASSQAPDKSYEQYF.

The chain recombines TRBV10-1 with TRBJ1-5; D unresolved. The CDR3 length is 11 residues. In germline, CDR1 is WNHNN, CDR2 SYGVQD (reference sequence). V was cut by 7 bases and J by 8 bases, with 9 bases left in between. The CDR3 nucleotides are TGCGCCAGCACCCGGCGGGAGCCCCAGCATTTT. Its protein is CASTRREPQHF.

V usage is TRBV6-6 and J usage is TRBJ1-1; 8 bases fit TRBD1. Per germline, CDR1 MNHNY and CDR2 SVGAGI (reference sequence). V trimming: 5 bases; J trimming: 8 bases; junction bases outside the gene matches: 10. The CDR3 is made up of 14 amino acids. The CDR3 bases are TGTGCCAGCAGTACACAACAGGGACAGGTAGAAGCTTTCTTT. Its protein is CASSTQQGQVEAFF.

This chain links TRBV10-1 with TRBJ2-5, with 12 bases fitting TRBD2. J was trimmed by 1 base and V by 9 bases; bases with no gene match: 3. The CDR3 consists of 14 residues. The V gene's germline CDR1 is WNHNN and CDR2 SYGVQD (reference sequence). The CDR3 sequence: CARRLAGVQETQYF. DNA of the CDR3: TGCGCCAGGAGACTAGCGGGGGTCCAAGAGACCCAGTACTTC.

The rearrangement joins TRBV12-3 or TRBV12-4 to TRBJ2-7, with TRBD1 as a possible D gene (5 bases). Between the trimmed V and J ends, which lost 6 bases and 0 bases, there was a span of 9 bases. CDR3 length equals 13 residues. DNA for the CDR3: TGTGCCAGCAGAGGGGTCCCCTCCTACGAGCAGTACTTC. Its protein is CASRGVPSYEQYF.

This clone was recorded only once. The chain couples TRBV6-1 to TRBJ2-2, with TRBD2 matching 11 bases. J was trimmed by 4 bases and V by 1 base; bases with no gene match: 2. The CDR3 runs to 16 residues. Germline assignment: CDR1 MNHNS and CDR2 SASEGT. For the CDR3, the DNA is TGTGCCAGCAGTGAAGTACTAGCGGGGGTCACCGGGGAGCTGTTTTTT. It translates to CASSEVLAGVTGELFF.

This chain links TRBV18 with TRBJ1-1; 10 bases fit TRBD1. V was clipped by 2 bases and J by 6 bases; unmatched bases: 6. The CDR3 runs to 15 residues. The V gene's germline CDR1 is KGHSH and CDR2 LQKENI. DNA of the CDR3: TGTGCCAGCTCACCAGCGGGACAGGGGATCGCTGAAGCTTTCTTT. Its translation is CASSPAGQGIAEAFF.